This T cell receptor (beta chain) derives from a study of shared clonotypes between healthy human individuals. Study-level points and caveats: Sorted-subset sequencing, rarefaction showed, was incomplete despite large depth.

Naive CD8 populations comprised CD45RO-negative cells positively selected for CCR7, excluding terminally differentiated effector memory CD45RA+ cells. Donors had no recently reported acute infections or vaccinations and were HIV-negative. Regarding this clone: Its antigen is still unknown.

The CDR3 loop spans 15 amino acids. Germline CDR1 and CDR2: MGHRA and YSYEKL. Trimming cost V 5 bases and J 3 bases; bases outside gene matches: 5. Sorted-subset replicate PCRs used 200 ng of genomic DNA. This amount corresponded to some 32,000 T cell genomes. Measured with immunoSEQ multiplex PCR; TCRdb has only the in-frame clones, and not every one. The repertoire includes fewer than 850,000 clones, 90% to 98% of them detected once, and around 0.21% sits in the top ten. Sequences were obtained from naive CD8+ T cells sorted from blood. The rearrangement joins TRBV4-1 to TRBJ2-3; 10 bases fit TRBD2. This receptor was taken from a man aged 25-45 years in good health. CDR3 DNA sequence: TGCGCCAGCAGCTCGCCGGGACTAGCGACAGATACGCAGTATTTT. Translating gives CASSSPGLATDTQYF.